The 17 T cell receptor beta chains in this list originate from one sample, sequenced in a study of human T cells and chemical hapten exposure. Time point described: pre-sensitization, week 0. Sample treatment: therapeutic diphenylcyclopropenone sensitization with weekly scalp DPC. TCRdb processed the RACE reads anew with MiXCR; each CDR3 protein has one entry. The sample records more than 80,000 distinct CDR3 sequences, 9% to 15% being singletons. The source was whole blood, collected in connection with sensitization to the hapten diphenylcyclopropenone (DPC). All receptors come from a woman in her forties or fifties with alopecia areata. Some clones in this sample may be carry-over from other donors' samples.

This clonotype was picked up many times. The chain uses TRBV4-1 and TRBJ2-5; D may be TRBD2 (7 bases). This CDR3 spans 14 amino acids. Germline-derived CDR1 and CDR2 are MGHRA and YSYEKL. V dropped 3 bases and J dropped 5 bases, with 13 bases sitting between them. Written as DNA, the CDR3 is TGCGCCAGCAGCCACCTGGGGGGGGCGGAGACCCAGTACTTC. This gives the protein CASSHLGGAETQYF.

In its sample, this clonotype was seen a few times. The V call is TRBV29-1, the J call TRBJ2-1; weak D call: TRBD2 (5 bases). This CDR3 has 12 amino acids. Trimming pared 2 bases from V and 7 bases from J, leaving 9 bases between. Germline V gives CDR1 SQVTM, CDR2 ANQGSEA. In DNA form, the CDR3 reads TGCAGCGTTGAAACTAGACGAAATGAGCAGTTCTTC. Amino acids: CSVETRRNEQFF.

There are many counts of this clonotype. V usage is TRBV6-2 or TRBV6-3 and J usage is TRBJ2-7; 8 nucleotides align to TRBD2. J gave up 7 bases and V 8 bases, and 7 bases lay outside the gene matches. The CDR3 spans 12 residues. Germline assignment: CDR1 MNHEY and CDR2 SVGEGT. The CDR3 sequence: CASGLAVEEQYF. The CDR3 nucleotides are TGTGCCAGCGGACTAGCAGTGGAAGAGCAGTACTTC.

The CDR3 protein is CSARWESTDTQYF. The DNA for the CDR3 is TGCAGTGCTAGGTGGGAAAGCACAGATACGCAGTATTTT. The chain uses TRBV20-1 and TRBJ2-3; D gene unclear. The CDR3 runs 13 residues. Germline values: CDR1 DFQATT, CDR2 SNEGSKA (reference sequence). V lost 3 bases and J lost 0, with 7 bases in between.

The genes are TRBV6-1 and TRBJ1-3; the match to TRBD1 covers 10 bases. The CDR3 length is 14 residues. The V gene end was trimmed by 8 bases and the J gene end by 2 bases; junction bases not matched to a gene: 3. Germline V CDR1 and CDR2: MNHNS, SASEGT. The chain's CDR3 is CASFGTGAGNTIYF. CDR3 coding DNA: TGTGCCAGCTTTGGGACAGGGGCTGGAAACACCATATATTTT.

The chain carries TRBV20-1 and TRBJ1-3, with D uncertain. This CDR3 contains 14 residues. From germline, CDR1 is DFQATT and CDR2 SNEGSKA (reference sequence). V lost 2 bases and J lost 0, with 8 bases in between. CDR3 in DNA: TGCAGTGCTAGACCGGGCAGCTCTGGAAACACCATATATTTT. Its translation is CSARPGSSGNTIYF.

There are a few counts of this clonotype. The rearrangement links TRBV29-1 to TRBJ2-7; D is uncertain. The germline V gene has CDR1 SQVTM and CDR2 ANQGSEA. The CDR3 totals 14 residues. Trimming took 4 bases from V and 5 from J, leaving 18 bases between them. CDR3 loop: CSVVPDKKLNEQYF. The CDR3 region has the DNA TGCAGCGTTGTCCCAGACAAGAAACTTAACGAGCAGTACTTC.

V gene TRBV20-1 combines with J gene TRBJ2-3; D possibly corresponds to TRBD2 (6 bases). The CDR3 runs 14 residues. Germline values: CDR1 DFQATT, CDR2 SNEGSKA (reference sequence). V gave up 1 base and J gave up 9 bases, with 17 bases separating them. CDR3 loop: CSARGDVLGLTQYF. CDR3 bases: TGCAGTGCTAGAGGGGATGTCCTCGGACTAACGCAGTATTTT.

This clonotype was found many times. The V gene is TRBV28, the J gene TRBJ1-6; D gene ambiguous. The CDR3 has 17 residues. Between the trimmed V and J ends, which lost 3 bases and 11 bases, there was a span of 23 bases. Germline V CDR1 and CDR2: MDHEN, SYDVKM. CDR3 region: CASSFVVYPSGVPPLHF. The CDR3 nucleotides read TGTGCCAGCAGTTTTGTGGTATATCCCTCTGGGGTTCCACCCCTCCACTTT.

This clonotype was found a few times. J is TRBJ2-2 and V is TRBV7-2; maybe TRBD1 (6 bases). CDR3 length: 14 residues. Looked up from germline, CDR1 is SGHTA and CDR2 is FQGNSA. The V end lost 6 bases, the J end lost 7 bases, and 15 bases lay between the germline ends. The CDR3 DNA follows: TGTGCCAGCAGGGACCACAGGGAAGGCGGGGAGCTGTTTTTT. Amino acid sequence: CASRDHREGGELFF.

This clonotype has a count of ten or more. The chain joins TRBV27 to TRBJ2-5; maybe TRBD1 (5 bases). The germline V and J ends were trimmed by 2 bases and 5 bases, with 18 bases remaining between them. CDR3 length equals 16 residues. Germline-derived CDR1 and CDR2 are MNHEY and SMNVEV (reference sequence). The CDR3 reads CASSLQRGGIGETQYF. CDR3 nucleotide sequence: TGTGCCAGCAGTTTACAAAGGGGCGGAATTGGGGAGACCCAGTACTTC.

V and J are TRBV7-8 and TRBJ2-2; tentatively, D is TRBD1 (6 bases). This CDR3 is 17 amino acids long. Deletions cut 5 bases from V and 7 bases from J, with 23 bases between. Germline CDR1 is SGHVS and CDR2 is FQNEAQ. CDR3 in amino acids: CASSPQSGTGKIGELFF. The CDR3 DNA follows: TGTGCCAGCAGCCCACAATCGGGAACAGGGAAAATCGGGGAGCTGTTTTTT. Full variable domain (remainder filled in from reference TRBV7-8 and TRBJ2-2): GAGVSQSPRYKVAKRGQDVALRCDPISGHVSLFWYQQALGQGPEFLTYFQNEAQLDKSGLPSDRFFAERPEGSVSTLKIQRTQQEDSAVYLCASSPQSGTGKIGELFFGEGSRLTVL.

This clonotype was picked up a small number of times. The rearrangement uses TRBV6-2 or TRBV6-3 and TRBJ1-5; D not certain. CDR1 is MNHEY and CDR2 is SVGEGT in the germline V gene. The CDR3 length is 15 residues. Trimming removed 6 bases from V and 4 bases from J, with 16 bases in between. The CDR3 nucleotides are TGTGCCAGCAGACGACTGGGAGCGCAAAATCAGCCCCAGCATTTT. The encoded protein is CASRRLGAQNQPQHF.

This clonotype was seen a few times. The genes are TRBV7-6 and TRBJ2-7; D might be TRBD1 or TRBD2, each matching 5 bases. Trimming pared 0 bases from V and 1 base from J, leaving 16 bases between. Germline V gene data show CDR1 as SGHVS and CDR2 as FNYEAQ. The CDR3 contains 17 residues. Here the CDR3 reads CASSLAGGLGDSYEQYF. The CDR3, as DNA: TGTGCCAGCAGCTTAGCGGGTGGCTTGGGGGATTCCTACGAGCAGTACTTC.

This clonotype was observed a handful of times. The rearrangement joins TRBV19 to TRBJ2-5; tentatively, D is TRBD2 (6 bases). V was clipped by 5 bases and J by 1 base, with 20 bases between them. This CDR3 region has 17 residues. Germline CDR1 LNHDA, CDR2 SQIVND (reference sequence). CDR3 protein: CASSFLARNGPQETQYF. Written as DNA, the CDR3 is TGTGCCAGTAGTTTTCTAGCGAGGAACGGCCCCCAAGAGACCCAGTACTTC.

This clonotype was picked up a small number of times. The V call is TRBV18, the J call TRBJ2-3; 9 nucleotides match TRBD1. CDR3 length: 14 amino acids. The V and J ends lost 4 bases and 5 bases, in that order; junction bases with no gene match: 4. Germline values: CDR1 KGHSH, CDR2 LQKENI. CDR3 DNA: TGTGCCAGCTCACGGGACAGGGACAGAGATACGCAGTATTTT. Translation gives CASSRDRDRDTQYF.

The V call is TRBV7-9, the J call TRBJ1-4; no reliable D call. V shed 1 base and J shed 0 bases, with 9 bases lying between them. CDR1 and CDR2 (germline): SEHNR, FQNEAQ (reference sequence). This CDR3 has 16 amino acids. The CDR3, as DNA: TGTGCCAGCAGCTTAGGGACGGCCGCAACTAATGAAAAACTGTTTTTT. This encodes CASSLGTAATNEKLFF.